The source of this T cell receptor (beta chain) is a study of T cell responses to AZD1222 COVID-19 vaccine. Study-level results: Reports say nearly half of spike-specific TCRs go after unmutated variant regions.

The data were produced by immunoSEQ multiplex PCR, yet TCRdb's version contains in-frame clones alone and is incomplete. The sample lists roughly 110,000 clones, under 95% occurring once. Germline V CDR1 and CDR2: WNHNN, SYGVQD (reference sequence). The CDR3 runs to 14 residues. J gave up 7 bases and V 8 bases, and 9 bases lay outside the gene matches. With respect to this clone: The antigen remains unidentified.

The rearrangement uses TRBV10-1 and TRBJ2-1, with 9 positions matching TRBD2. The TCR originated in an adult who received the AZD1222 COVID-19 vaccine. The sequencing here drew on peripheral blood, taken 28 days after the second AZD1222 dose. This chain's CDR3 is CASGASGKGNEQFF. The CDR3 DNA reads TGCGCCAGCGGGGCTAGCGGGAAAGGAAATGAGCAGTTCTTC.